Each of the 4 T cell receptor beta chains below was sequenced from the same sample in a study of blood T cell repertoires in COVID-19 (dated by TCRdb to the early 2020s). The method behind the library was the immunoSEQ multiplex PCR assay. In TCRdb, the immuneACCESS table is reduced to in-frame sequences with V and J assigned. These tables do not hold every clone; where another copy was compared, an unresolved V gene accounts for under half, and the others remain unexplained. Across this sample there are about 110,000 clones, with approximately 88% seen only once. The ten largest clones represent roughly 4.9% of the sample. The source material was peripheral blood. The origin of the receptors is a man in his forties or fifties with active or convalescent COVID-19.

This chain connects TRBV6-2 or TRBV6-3 to TRBJ2-7; 8 bases match TRBD2. V lost 0 bases and J lost 0; bases outside the gene matches: 4. The germline gives CDR1 MNHEY, CDR2 SVGEGT. CDR3 length: 16 residues. The CDR3 bases are TGTGCCAGCAGTTACTCCAGCGGGAGTTTCTCCTACGAGCAGTACTTC. Protein product: CASSYSSGSFSYEQYF.

The chain is built from TRBV5-6 and TRBJ2-1, with TRBD2 matching 10 bases. With 1 base clipped from V and 4 bases from J, the junction kept 8 bases outside the gene matches. CDR1 is SGHDT and CDR2 is YYEEEE in the germline V gene. CDR3 length equals 17 residues. The CDR3 region is CASSLRPSGSIYNEQFF. As DNA, the CDR3 is TGTGCCAGCAGCTTGCGACCTAGCGGGAGTATATACAATGAGCAGTTCTTC.

This chain links TRBV2 with TRBJ2-5; 9 bases map to TRBD2. Germline CDR1 is SNHLY and CDR2 is FYNNEI. The CDR3 has 15 amino acids. Germline trimming cut 1 base from V and 5 bases from J; bases unmatched to any gene: 5. The CDR3 DNA sequence: TGTGCCAGCAGTGAAGTGCGACTAGCGGCGGAGACCCAGTACTTC. Translation gives CASSEVRLAAETQYF.

This rearrangement joins TRBV28 to TRBJ1-2; 9 nucleotides line up with TRBD1. The V gene end was trimmed by 5 bases and the J gene end by 8 bases; junction bases not matched to a gene: 9. The CDR3 covers 14 residues. Germline assignment: CDR1 MDHEN and CDR2 SYDVKM. DNA for the CDR3: TGTGCCAGCAGTCCCCCGGGACAGGGAGGAGGCTACACCTTC. This translates into CASSPPGQGGGYTF.